A single sample is the source of the 8 T cell receptor beta chains below, sequenced in a study of blood T cell repertoires in COVID-19. Assay: immunoSEQ multiplex PCR; the TCRdb copy retains only in-frame clones and omits some. The sample consists of 200,000 to 250,000 clones, 86% of them appearing once. Sequenced: peripheral blood. The origin of the receptors is a man under 40 who had recovered from COVID-19.

The rearrangement uses TRBV6-6 and TRBJ2-1; possibly TRBD2 for D (6 bases). The length of the CDR3 is 14 residues. V was clipped by 8 bases and J by 12 bases, with 23 bases between them. Germline V lookup: CDR1 MNHNY, CDR2 SVGAGI (reference sequence). Here the CDR3 reads CASDPAGTGNGQFF. The CDR3 bases are TGTGCCAGCGACCCTGCGGGGACGGGGAACGGGCAGTTCTTC.

This chain links TRBV2 with TRBJ2-1; 8 nucleotides match TRBD2. CDR1 is SNHLY and CDR2 is FYNNEI in the germline V gene. This CDR3 region has 15 residues. V lost 6 bases, J lost 1 base, and 5 bases stayed unmatched. CDR3 residues: CASRTAGGSYNEQFF. The CDR3 DNA reads as TGTGCCAGCAGGACCGCGGGGGGTTCCTACAATGAGCAGTTCTTC.

The sample holds many counts of this clone. This chain joins TRBV5-5 and TRBJ1-1; D not resolved. Trimming left V 0 bases short and J 1 base short, with 7 bases between. The CDR3 is 14 amino acids. Germline V gene sequence: CDR1 SGHKS, CDR2 YYEKEE (reference sequence). The CDR3 sequence: CASSLALANTEAFF. The CDR3, as DNA: TGTGCCAGCAGCTTGGCCCTAGCGAACACTGAAGCTTTCTTT.

The chain combines TRBV3-1 (or the pseudogene TRBV3-2) with TRBJ2-3; 9 positions agree with TRBD2. There are 18 residues in the CDR3. Trimming removed 4 bases from V and 0 bases from J; junction bases left unmatched: 11. Looked up from germline, CDR1 is LGHDT and CDR2 is YNNKEL (reference sequence). CDR3 region: CASSLRGAGGPSTDTQYF. For the CDR3, the DNA is TGTGCCAGCAGCCTCCGCGGGGCGGGGGGGCCTAGCACAGATACGCAGTATTTT.

The chain links TRBV5-4 to TRBJ2-3; perhaps TRBD2 as D (6 bases). V lost 0 bases and J 5 bases, leaving 13 bases between the germline ends. Per germline, CDR1 SGHNT and CDR2 YYREEE (reference sequence). The CDR3 totals 15 residues. In DNA, the CDR3 is TGTGCCAGCAGCTTGGGGGGGGAGAGGGGAGATACGCAGTATTTT. Its translation: CASSLGGERGDTQYF.

The CDR3 spells CASSATGNQYSNQPQHF. As DNA, the CDR3 is TGTGCCAGCAGTGCGACAGGAAACCAATATAGCAATCAGCCCCAGCATTTT. The rearrangement joins TRBV6-1 to TRBJ1-5; D perhaps matches TRBD1 (6 bases). V lost 4 bases and J lost 0, with 16 bases in between. The CDR3 contains 17 residues. Germline V lookup: CDR1 MNHNS, CDR2 SASEGT.

The gene calls are TRBV4-3 and TRBJ2-1; a weak D match, TRBD2 (5 bases). This CDR3 is built from 13 residues. V lost 4 bases to trimming and J lost 5 bases, with 9 bases between them. The germline V gene encodes CDR1 LGHNA and CDR2 YSLEER. CDR3 bases: TGCGCCAGCAGCCTCCGAGGGAACAATGAGCAGTTCTTC. Residues: CASSLRGNNEQFF.

The table lists this clone with a few counts. The chain has TRBV5-8 and TRBJ2-1; 10 bases are shared with TRBD1. Unmatched junction bases numbered 7, after V lost 4 bases and J lost 6 bases. In germline, CDR1 is SGHTS, CDR2 YDEGEE. The CDR3 extends over 15 amino acids. The CDR3 sequence: CASSPGQGNSNEQFF. For the CDR3, the DNA is TGTGCCAGCAGCCCGGGACAGGGGAATTCCAATGAGCAGTTCTTC.